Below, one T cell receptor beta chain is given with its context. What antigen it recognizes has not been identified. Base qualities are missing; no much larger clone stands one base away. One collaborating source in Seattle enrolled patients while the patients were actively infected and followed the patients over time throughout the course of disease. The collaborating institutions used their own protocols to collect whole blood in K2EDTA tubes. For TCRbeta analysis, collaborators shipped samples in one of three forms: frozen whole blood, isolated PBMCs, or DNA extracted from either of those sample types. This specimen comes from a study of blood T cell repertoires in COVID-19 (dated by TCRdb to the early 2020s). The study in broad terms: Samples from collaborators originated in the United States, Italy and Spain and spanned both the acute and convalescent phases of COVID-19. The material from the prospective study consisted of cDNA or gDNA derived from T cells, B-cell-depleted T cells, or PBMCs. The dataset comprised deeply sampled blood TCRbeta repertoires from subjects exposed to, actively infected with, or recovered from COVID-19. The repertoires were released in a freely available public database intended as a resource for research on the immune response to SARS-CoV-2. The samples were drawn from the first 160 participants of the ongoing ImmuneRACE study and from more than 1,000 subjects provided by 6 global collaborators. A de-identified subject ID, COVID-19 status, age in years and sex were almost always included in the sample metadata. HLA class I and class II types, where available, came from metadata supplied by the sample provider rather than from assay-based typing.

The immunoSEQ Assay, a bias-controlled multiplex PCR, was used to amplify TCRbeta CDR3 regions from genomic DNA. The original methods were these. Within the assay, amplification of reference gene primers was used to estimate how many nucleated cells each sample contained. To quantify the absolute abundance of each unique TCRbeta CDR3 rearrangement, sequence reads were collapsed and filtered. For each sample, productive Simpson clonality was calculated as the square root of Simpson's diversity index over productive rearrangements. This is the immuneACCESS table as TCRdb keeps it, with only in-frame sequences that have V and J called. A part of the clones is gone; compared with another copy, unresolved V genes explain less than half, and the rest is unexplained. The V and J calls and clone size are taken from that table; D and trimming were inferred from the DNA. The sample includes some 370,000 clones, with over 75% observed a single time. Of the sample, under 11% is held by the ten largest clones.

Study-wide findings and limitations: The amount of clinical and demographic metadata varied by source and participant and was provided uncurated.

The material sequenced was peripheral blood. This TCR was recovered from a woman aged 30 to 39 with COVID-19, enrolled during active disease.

The nucleotide sequence is TGTGCCTGGAGTTATCGGGGGGGCGGGCGGCAAGAGACCCAGTACTTC. This yields the protein CAWSYRGGGRQETQYF. The sequence joins TRBV30 to TRBJ2-5; TRBD2 matches 8 bases in the middle. The CDR3 holds 16 amino acids from the cysteine to the phenylalanine. Only the CDR3 DNA is retained, 48 bases long and in frame from the first base. V has 2 bases trimmed and J has 2 bases trimmed; junction bases matching no gene number 10. As encoded in the germline V gene (reference sequence), CDR1 is GTSNPN while CDR2 is SVGIG.